These T cell receptor beta chains were read from a single sample in a study of blood T cells in healthy people across ages. MiXCR, applied by TCRdb to the 5' RACE reads, yields one record per CDR3 protein. The data contain 600,000 to 800,000 distinct CDR3 sequences, roughly half of them singletons. Input material: blood. Receptor source: a woman of 80 years or more in good health. CDR3s include the opening cysteine and the closing phenylalanine or tryptophan. A D gene is named only where the DNA matches it firmly.

j_call v_call d_call cdr3_aa
TRBJ2-3 TRBV7-2 TRBD2 CASSPTWLAGLTDTQYF
TRBJ2-1 TRBV12-3/TRBV12-4 - CASSLASRDQSNEQFF
TRBJ2-5 TRBV6-6 - CASSYRGLYQETQYF
TRBJ2-5 TRBV6-5 TRBD1 CASSSGTVQAQYF
TRBJ2-1 TRBV27 - CASKRDHYNEQFF
TRBJ2-2 TRBV28 TRBD2 CAIGTSGTGELFF
TRBJ2-1 TRBV20-1 - CSARSGESYNEQFF
TRBJ2-1 TRBV30 - CAWSNTNIVQFF
TRBJ1-6 TRBV2 - CASSEASVGSYNSPLHF
TRBJ2-2 TRBV14 - CASSPIGGELFF
TRBJ1-2 TRBV6-5 - CASSILGTYGYTF
TRBJ1-5 TRBV29-1 TRBD1 CSSEDRVQPQHF
TRBJ1-6 TRBV7-3 - CASSLMTGQNSPLHF
TRBJ2-1 TRBV10-3 - CAITNSDEQFF
TRBJ2-4 TRBV5-1 - CASSSGTGNEQYF
TRBJ2-5 TRBV15 - CATSPRGYGETQYF
TRBJ1-6 TRBV28 - CASSSGVDSPLHF
TRBJ2-2 TRBV4-1 TRBD2 CASSQGLAATGELFF
TRBJ2-5 TRBV10-3 - CAISGDTGSVFETQYF
TRBJ2-1 TRBV20-1 TRBD2 CSASGGGSYNEQFF
TRBJ2-3 TRBV7-3 - CASSSHTRTTSTDTQYF
TRBJ2-3 TRBV12-3/TRBV12-4 TRBD2 CASHPLAGFSTDTRYF
TRBJ2-3 TRBV20-1 TRBD1 CSGRTGGRRDTQYF
TRBJ1-4 TRBV12-3/TRBV12-4 - CASSLVQLNEKLFF
TRBJ2-2 TRBV18 - CASSPRRIGPTGELFF
TRBJ2-3 TRBV4-1 - CASSQVKTSTDTPYF
TRBJ2-4 TRBV28 TRBD1 CASSLRDRDIAKNIQYF